The rows below give T cell receptor beta chains drawn from one sample of a study of control samples from healthy donors and cancer patients. Libraries were prepared by immunoSEQ multiplex PCR; TCRdb keeps only in-frame clonotypes and omits some of them. The table includes 150,000 to 200,000 clones, about nine tenths detected once. The sequencing input was blood. The receptors stem from a woman aged 40 to 55 in good health. Each CDR3 is given with its conserved first and last residue. A D gene is named only where the DNA matches it firmly. Where a row states a size, it is once, few, many or the class of an expanded clone; other rows omit it.

>13|.|TRBJ1-1|.|TRBV7-6
TGTGCCAGCAGCTTAGAGGTCGCCACTGAAGCTTTCTTT
CASSLEVATEAFF
>14|TRBD1|TRBJ2-7|.|TRBV7-9
TGTGCCAGCAGCAGACAGGGGGGGCCCTACGAGCAGTACTTC
CASSRQGGPYEQYF
>15|TRBD2|TRBJ2-5|.|TRBV7-9
TGTGCCAGCAGCTTAGCTCTAGCGGGGGTAGAGACCCAGTACTTC
CASSLALAGVETQYF
>14|.|TRBJ2-5|.|TRBV28
TGTGCCAGCAGTTTATGGTCGGGGCAAGAGACCCAGTACTTC
CASSLWSGQETQYF
>13|.|TRBJ1-2|.|TRBV10-3
TGTGCCATCAGTGAGGCGGGCCCGGAAAGTCTCACCTTC
CAISEAGPESLTF
>13|.|TRBJ2-3|.|TRBV2
TGTGCCAGCAAGGAGTTTCCCCACGGTACGCAGTATTTT
CASKEFPHGTQYF
>14|.|TRBJ2-1|.|TRBV24-1
TGTGCCACCAAAGACGCCAGCTCCTACAATGAGCAGTTCTTC
CATKDASSYNEQFF
>13|.|TRBJ1-1|.|TRBV6-5
TGTGCCGGATCCTTCAAAGGGAACACTGAAGCTTTCTTT
CAGSFKGNTEAFF
>14|TRBD1|TRBJ2-7|few|TRBV5-1
TGCGCCAGCAGCCCAGCAGGGGGCTTGGTCGAGCAGTACTTC
CASSPAGGLVEQYF
>16|TRBD1|TRBJ2-4|.|TRBV7-6
TGTGCCAGCAGCCCAGGGTGGGGACAGGGCGAGGACATTCAGTACTTC
CASSPGWGQGEDIQYF
>16|TRBD1|TRBJ1-1|.|TRBV5-1
TGCGCCAGCAGCCCCCCGGGACAGGGCTGGGGCACTGAAGCTTTCTTT
CASSPPGQGWGTEAFF
>15|.|TRBJ1-3|.|TRBV2
TGTGCCAGCAGCCCCAGGACAGTCAGGGGAAACACCATATATTTT
CASSPRTVRGNTIYF
>15|.|TRBJ1-1|few|TRBV4-1
TGCGCCAGCAGCTTCCGACAGTCTCAGGGCACTGAAGCTTTCTTT
CASSFRQSQGTEAFF
>14|.|TRBJ1-3|.|TRBV11-2
TGTGCCAGCAGCTTAGTCCAGGGTCGCAGCACCATATATTTT
CASSLVQGRSTIYF
>12|.|TRBJ2-7|.|TRBV29-1
TGCAGCACCCTGGACGGTTCCTACGAGCAGTACTTC
CSTLDGSYEQYF
>13|.|TRBJ2-2|.|TRBV5-1
TGCGCCAGCCGGGACACCGACACCGGGGAGCTGTTTTTT
CASRDTDTGELFF
>12|.|TRBJ2-1|.|TRBV5-1
TGCGCCAGCAGCTTGGGCAGCGGCGAGCAGTTCTTC
CASSLGSGEQFF